A single sample gave rise to the 30 T cell receptor beta chains below, sequenced in a study of T cell repertoires in cytomegalovirus infection. From the reads, TCRdb called clonotypes with MiXCR, one entry per CDR3 protein. The repertoire has a few hundred thousand distinct CDR3 sequences, about a quarter of them found once; the top ten carry over 10%. Material for sequencing was PBMCs. The receptors were gathered from a human donor in good health (CMV status not recorded). Some clones in this sample may be carry-over from other donors' samples.

This chain links TRBV18 with TRBJ1-1; D not certain. Trimming pared 1 base from V and 10 bases from J, leaving 13 bases between. The CDR3 runs 13 residues. Germline values: CDR1 KGHSH, CDR2 LQKENI. In DNA, the CDR3 is TGTGCCAGCTCACCACAGAGCGCGCTGGGAGCTTTCTTT. This gives the protein CASSPQSALGAFF.

This clonotype was observed a few times. The J gene is TRBJ2-5, the V gene TRBV24-1; 8 nucleotides line up with TRBD1. The CDR3 runs to 16 residues. V lost 0 bases to trimming and J lost 5 bases; unmatched junction nucleotides: 7. Germline-derived CDR1 and CDR2 are KGHDR and SFDVKD. The CDR3 loop is CATSDLGQGMGETQYF. The DNA of the CDR3 is TGTGCCACCAGTGATTTGGGACAGGGCATGGGGGAGACCCAGTACTTC.

The chain has TRBV6-2 or TRBV6-3 and TRBJ2-7; 10 bases fit TRBD2. The CDR3 is 14 amino acids. Unmatched junction bases numbered 4, after V lost 5 bases and J lost 3 bases. CDR1 is MNHEY and CDR2 is SVGEGT in the germline V gene. The CDR3 nucleotides read TGTGCCAGCAGTGTTAGCGGGAGGATCTACGAGCAGTACGTC. Translating it yields CASSVSGRIYEQYV.

This clonotype was seen a few times. The rearrangement links TRBV29-1 to TRBJ2-7; 10 bases match TRBD2. Germline assignment: CDR1 SQVTM and CDR2 ANQGSEA. The length of the CDR3 is 15 residues. The junction had 6 bases not matched to a gene; V was cut back by 0 bases and J by 4 bases. CDR3 nucleotides: TGCAGCGTTGAAGATCGCCTAGCGGGAGAATACGAGCAGTACTTC. This codes for CSVEDRLAGEYEQYF.

The sample holds many counts of this clonotype. The chain combines TRBV7-2 with TRBJ1-1; unclear D gene. V lost 0 bases to trimming and J lost 0 bases, with 8 bases between them. This CDR3 comprises 15 residues. Per germline, CDR1 SGHTA and CDR2 FQGNSA. The CDR3 DNA follows: TGTGCCAGCAGCTTAGCGCCAGGATTGAACACTGAAGCTTTCTTT. Its protein product is CASSLAPGLNTEAFF.

This clonotype was seen ten or more times. The chain carries TRBV11-2 and TRBJ1-1; D possibly corresponds to TRBD1 (5 bases). CDR1 and CDR2 from the germline V gene are SGHAT and FQNNGV. This CDR3 spans 14 amino acids. Trimming pared 5 bases from V and 5 bases from J, leaving 15 bases between. Here the CDR3 reads CASSPSPGRTEAFF. The DNA of the CDR3 is TGTGCCAGCAGCCCCTCACCAGGGAGGACTGAAGCTTTCTTT.

In its sample, this clonotype was seen many times. V usage is TRBV7-2 and J usage is TRBJ2-1; 8 bases align to TRBD2. The CDR3 has 14 residues. Germline V gene sequence: CDR1 SGHTA, CDR2 FQGNSA. Trimming cost V 4 bases and J 10 bases; bases outside gene matches: 9. The CDR3 DNA is TGTGCCAGCAGCTCTGGTACTAGCGGAGAAGAGCAGTTCTTC. Translation gives CASSSGTSGEEQFF.

The table lists this clonotype with a few counts. The chain carries TRBV11-2 and TRBJ1-6; 7 positions agree with TRBD1. The V gene's germline CDR1 is SGHAT and CDR2 FQNNGV. V shed 6 bases, J shed 7 bases, and the junction held 6 bases outside the gene matches. CDR3 length: 14 amino acids. CDR3 in amino acids: CASRQGQSNSPLHF. CDR3 nucleotides: TGTGCCAGCAGACAGGGACAGTCAAATTCACCCCTCCACTTT. Together with reference TRBV11-2 and TRBJ1-6, the CDR3 gives the full variable domain: EAGVAQSPRYKIIEKRQSVAFWCNPISGHATLYWYQQILGQGPKLLIQFQNNGVVDDSQLPKDRFSAERLKGVDSTLKIQPAKLEDSAVYLCASRQGQSNSPLHFGNGTRLTVT.

The chain carries TRBV12-3 or TRBV12-4 and TRBJ1-2; D gene uncertain. The CDR3 totals 11 residues. Trimming took 6 bases from V and 7 from J, leaving 9 bases between them. CDR3 coding DNA: TGTGCCAGCAGCTATGCGGGTGGCTACACCTTC. It translates to CASSYAGGYTF.

This clonotype was observed at least ten times. The V gene is TRBV5-5, the J gene TRBJ2-7; D is possibly TRBD1 (6 bases). CDR3 length: 14 amino acids. Germline V lookup: CDR1 SGHKS, CDR2 YYEKEE (reference sequence). Deletions cut 1 base from V and 0 bases from J, with 8 bases between. The CDR3 nucleotides read TGTGCCAGCAGCTTGACAGGGAGCTCCTACGAGCAGTACTTC. Its translation is CASSLTGSSYEQYF.

This clonotype was detected many times. The chain is built from TRBV7-8 and TRBJ2-7; D not certain. Between the trimmed V and J ends, which lost 5 bases and 1 base, there was a span of 12 bases. Germline V gene lookup returns CDR1 SGHVS and CDR2 FQNEAQ. This CDR3 is built from 14 residues. The chain's CDR3 is CASSPRRVSYEQYF. DNA for the CDR3: TGTGCCAGCAGCCCCAGGAGAGTTTCCTACGAGCAGTACTTC.

This clonotype came up a few times. This sequence joins TRBV6-1 and TRBJ1-1; D is ambiguous. The V gene lost 1 base and the J gene lost 10 bases, with 10 bases spanning the gap. Germline V lookup: CDR1 MNHNS, CDR2 SASEGT. The CDR3 sequence is 12 residues long. The CDR3 here is CASSEGGMRAFF. The CDR3 DNA reads TGTGCCAGCAGTGAAGGTGGAATGCGAGCTTTCTTT.

The chain carries TRBV28 and TRBJ2-1; D is undetermined. CDR3 length: 19 amino acids. The germline CDR1 and CDR2 sequences are MDHEN and SYDVKM. The V gene lost 3 bases and the J gene lost 0 bases, with 21 bases spanning the gap. DNA of the CDR3: TGTGCCAGCAGTTTGTCCTCTGCCGGCTGGAGTATCTCCTACAATGAGCAGTTCTTC. Amino acids: CASSLSSAGWSISYNEQFF.

This chain links TRBV7-9 with TRBJ2-3, with D perhaps being TRBD1 or TRBD2 (6 bases each). CDR3 size: 14 residues. Germline assignment: CDR1 SEHNR and CDR2 FQNEAQ (reference sequence). The ends were cut back, 8 bases at V and 1 base at J, with 13 bases in the middle. CDR3 region: CASGGQGRTDTQYF. The CDR3 DNA reads as TGTGCCAGCGGGGGGCAGGGCCGCACAGATACGCAGTATTTT.

The J gene is TRBJ2-3, the V gene TRBV12-3 or TRBV12-4, with D possibly being TRBD2 (5 bases). The CDR3 loop spans 16 amino acids. Trimming took off 6 bases at V and 5 bases at J, with 21 bases between the two ends. The CDR3 DNA reads as TGTGCCAGCAGCCCTCTTAAGGGCGGCCGGGGAGATACGCAGTATTTT. It specifies CASSPLKGGRGDTQYF.

The chain employs TRBV19 and TRBJ2-3; D may correspond to TRBD1 or TRBD2 (5 bases each). The CDR3 contains 13 residues. CDR1 and CDR2 (germline): LNHDA, SQIVND (reference sequence). The V and J ends lost 10 bases and 8 bases respectively, with 19 bases between them. This CDR3 reads CATDNEGSATQYF. CDR3 nucleotide sequence: TGTGCCACTGACAATGAGGGGTCCGCTACGCAGTATTTT.

Of note for this clonotype: This clone may be a read error of a much larger clone one base away. This sequence joins TRBV7-3 and TRBJ2-2; a possible D gene is TRBD1 (6 bases). Trimming took 6 bases from V and 1 from J, leaving 9 bases between them. The CDR3 sequence is 14 residues long. Germline CDR1 is SGHTA and CDR2 is FQGTGA. The CDR3 DNA is TGTGCCAGCAGAAAACAGGGGAACACCGGGGAGCTGTTTTTT. It specifies CASRKQGNTGELFF.

The genes are TRBV5-4 and TRBJ2-1; 14 bases are a match to TRBD2. Germline V gene lookup returns CDR1 SGHNT and CDR2 YYREEE (reference sequence). V gave up 4 bases and J gave up 1 base; unmatched junction bases: 7. The CDR3 has 18 amino acids. The CDR3 here is CASSPGTSGSVSYNEQFF. Here the CDR3 DNA reads TGTGCCAGCAGCCCCGGGACTAGCGGGAGTGTTTCCTACAATGAGCAGTTCTTC.

The CDR3 DNA is TGTGCCAGCAGCTTCCAGGGGGCGGACTATGGCTACACCTTC. It codes for CASSFQGADYGYTF. The chain has TRBV7-2 and TRBJ1-2, with 8 bases fitting TRBD1. This CDR3 has 14 residues. Trimming removed 3 bases from V and 3 bases from J; junction bases left unmatched: 3. Germline V gene lookup returns CDR1 SGHTA and CDR2 FQGNSA.

The sample holds many counts of this clonotype. V usage is TRBV7-8 and J usage is TRBJ1-1, with D uncertain. The ends were cut back, 2 bases at V and 4 bases at J, with 8 bases in the middle. The CDR3 loop spans 13 amino acids. CDR1 SGHVS and CDR2 FQNEAQ come from the germline V gene. The CDR3 DNA is TGTGCCAGCAGCTTATACCGTAGCACTGAAGCTTTCTTT. This sequence encodes CASSLYRSTEAFF.

The gene calls are TRBV12-3 or TRBV12-4 and TRBJ2-2; the D is unclear. V lost 2 bases, J lost 4 bases, and 14 bases lay in between. The CDR3 has 16 residues. The CDR3 region has the DNA TGTGCCAGCAGTTTACATTGGAAGATGGGCACCGGGGAGCTGTTTTTT. Its translation is CASSLHWKMGTGELFF.

The V call is TRBV25-1, the J call TRBJ2-7; D unresolved. The V end was cut by 6 bases, the J end by 0 bases, with 12 bases between. The germline gives CDR1 MGHDK, CDR2 SYGVNS. This CDR3 has 14 residues. CDR3 nucleotides: TGTGCCAGCAGGGAAGACGGCGCCTCCTACGAGCAGTACTTC. This gives the protein CASREDGASYEQYF.

Only a few counts were recorded for this clonotype. The chain uses TRBV6-1 and TRBJ2-6, with D tentatively TRBD2 (6 bases). Trimming took 6 bases from V and 0 from J, leaving 15 bases between them. This CDR3 spans 17 amino acids. Germline CDR1 and CDR2: MNHNS and SASEGT. The CDR3 loop reads CASRVGGAPSGANVLTF. The CDR3 DNA reads as TGTGCCAGCAGGGTGGGAGGAGCGCCCTCTGGGGCCAACGTCCTGACTTTC.

CDR3 in amino acids: CASSILLAGSGNEQFF. The CDR3 DNA is TGTGCCAGTAGTATTCTCCTAGCGGGATCGGGAAATGAGCAGTTCTTC. The gene calls are TRBV19 and TRBJ2-1; 9 bases are a match to TRBD2. Looked up from germline, CDR1 is LNHDA and CDR2 is SQIVND (reference sequence). This CDR3 contains 16 residues. J gave up 7 bases and V 3 bases, and 10 bases lay outside the gene matches.

This sequence joins TRBV19 and TRBJ1-2, with 9 bases identical to TRBD1. CDR3 size: 16 residues. V shed 9 bases and J 8 bases; nucleotides not matched to a gene: 19. Germline V gives CDR1 LNHDA, CDR2 SQIVND (reference sequence). CDR3 region: CASAYSTGTGRRGYTF. The CDR3, as DNA: TGTGCCAGCGCCTATTCAACCGGGACAGGGCGTCGAGGCTACACCTTC.

The V and J genes are TRBV18 and TRBJ1-5, with D hard to call. CDR3 length equals 14 residues. Trimming pared 6 bases from V and 4 bases from J, leaving 13 bases between. Germline V gene data show CDR1 as KGHSH and CDR2 as LQKENI. CDR3 amino acids: CASSYTRDNQPQHF. CDR3 DNA sequence: TGTGCCAGCTCGTACACGCGGGATAATCAGCCCCAGCATTTT.

The J gene is TRBJ1-5, the V gene TRBV4-1; D perhaps matches TRBD1 (6 bases). The length of the CDR3 is 15 residues. The V gene lost 0 bases and the J gene lost 7 bases, with 13 bases spanning the gap. The V gene's germline CDR1 is MGHRA and CDR2 YSYEKL. CDR3 DNA sequence: TGCGCCAGCAGCCAAGATGGGGCAGGGGAACAGCCCCAGCATTTT. This sequence encodes CASSQDGAGEQPQHF.

This clonotype turned up a few times. The V and J genes are TRBV7-6 and TRBJ2-1; no clear D gene. This CDR3 contains 11 residues. V was trimmed by 2 bases and J by 9 bases, leaving 5 bases between them. In germline, CDR1 is SGHVS, CDR2 FNYEAQ. The CDR3: CASSLKAEQFF. The CDR3 DNA reads TGTGCCAGCAGCTTAAAGGCTGAGCAGTTCTTC.

There are a few counts of this clonotype. The chain carries TRBV6-5 and TRBJ2-5, with 13 nucleotides matching TRBD2. CDR1 is MNHEY, CDR2 SVGAGI, per germline. The CDR3 length is 16 residues. Trimming took 6 bases from V and 5 from J; bases not matched to a gene: 9. In DNA, the CDR3 is TGTGCCAGCAGAAAACAACTAGCGGGAGGGCCGGAGACCCAGTACTTC. Its translation is CASRKQLAGGPETQYF.

There are a few counts of this clonotype. CDR3 sequence reads: CASRPTSGGELFF. The CDR3 DNA sequence: TGTGCCAGCAGACCTACTAGCGGCGGGGAGCTGTTTTTT. V gene TRBV6-2 or TRBV6-3 combines with J gene TRBJ2-2, with 8 bases fitting TRBD2. Unmatched junction bases numbered 4, after V lost 6 bases and J lost 7 bases. This CDR3 has 13 residues. The V gene's germline CDR1 is MNHEY and CDR2 SVGEGT.